A single sample is the source of the 10 T cell receptor beta chains below, sequenced in a study of T cells in Graves' hyperthyroidism and ophthalmopathy. RNA transcripts provided the source from which TCR beta CDR3 regions were amplified. HTBI primers were the set used in a first-round RT-PCR of the TCR CDR3. TCRdb fed the multiplex PCR reads into MiXCR, producing one record per CDR3 protein. This sample yields about 530,000 distinct CDR3 sequences, of which about 15% are seen a single time; 17% belongs to the top ten. The specimen sequenced was blood. These receptors were collected from a woman aged 18-29 years with Graves' ophthalmopathy.

This clonotype was counted many times. The chain employs TRBV27 and TRBJ2-1, with 7 bases identical to TRBD1. The CDR3 is made up of 16 amino acids. CDR1 is MNHEY, CDR2 SMNVEV, per germline (reference sequence). With V trimmed by 3 bases and J by 7 bases, 12 bases remained unmatched. The CDR3: CASSLPRQGVGNEQFF. DNA of the CDR3: TGTGCCAGCAGTTTGCCGCGACAGGGTGTTGGTAATGAGCAGTTCTTC.

This clonotype has ten or more counts. The genes are TRBV3-1 and TRBJ2-5; 14 bases are shared with TRBD2. Germline V lookup: CDR1 LGHDT, CDR2 YNNKEL (reference sequence). V lost 4 bases to trimming and J lost 4 bases; unmatched junction nucleotides: 2. The CDR3 is 15 residues long. DNA of the CDR3: TGTGCCAGCAGCCCGGGACTAGCGGGAGCAGAGACCCAGTACTTC. This encodes CASSPGLAGAETQYF.

This clonotype was observed a handful of times. A much larger clonotype is one base distant, so this may be a read error. This rearrangement joins TRBV12-5 to TRBJ2-3; 8 bases fit TRBD1. With 6 bases clipped from V and 1 base from J, the junction kept 3 bases outside the gene matches. Germline CDR1 LGHNT, CDR2 FRNRAP. This CDR3 has 14 residues. Written as DNA, the CDR3 is TGTGCTAGTGGCTCGGACAGGGGCACAGATACGCAGTATTTT. It is translated as CASGSDRGTDTQYF.

This clonotype came up a few times. The chain has TRBV3-1 and TRBJ2-7; possibly TRBD1 for D (5 bases). V lost 3 bases to trimming and J lost 6 bases, with 9 bases between them. This CDR3 contains 12 residues. Germline V gene data show CDR1 as LGHDT and CDR2 as YNNKEL (reference sequence). The CDR3 sequence: CASSQTVAEQYF. CDR3 in DNA: TGTGCCAGCAGCCAGACAGTTGCCGAGCAGTACTTC.

This clonotype was recorded at least ten times. The CDR3 sequence: CASSDWGGANYGYTF. CDR3 in DNA: TGTGCCAGCAGTGATTGGGGGGGTGCTAACTATGGCTACACCTTC. This chain connects TRBV2 to TRBJ1-2, with TRBD1 as a possible D gene (5 bases). This CDR3 contains 15 residues. The ends were cut back, 3 bases at V and 0 bases at J, with 11 bases in the middle. Germline CDR1 reads SNHLY; CDR2 reads FYNNEI. Full variable domain (remainder filled in from reference TRBV2 and TRBJ1-2): EPEVTQTPSHQVTQMGQEVILRCVPISNHLYFYWYRQILGQKVEFLVSFYNNEISEKSEIFDDQFSVERPDGSNFTLKIRSTKLEDSAMYFCASSDWGGANYGYTFGSGTRLTVV.

The genes are TRBV5-8 and TRBJ1-2, with 7 bases identical to TRBD1. Losses at the gene ends were 2 bases for V and 5 bases for J; bases not matched to a gene: 3. Germline CDR1 SGHTS, CDR2 YDEGEE. The CDR3 consists of 13 residues. The DNA of the CDR3 is TGTGCCAGCAGCTTTTTACAGGGGTATGGCTACACCTTC. Translating it yields CASSFLQGYGYTF.

The chain combines TRBV12-3 or TRBV12-4 with TRBJ1-5; D is possibly TRBD1 (5 bases). This CDR3 comprises 16 residues. V shed 2 bases and J shed 0 bases, with 11 bases lying between them. CDR3 bases: TGTGCCAGCAGTTTATATACAGGACATAGCAATCAGCCCCAGCATTTT. Protein sequence: CASSLYTGHSNQPQHF.

This clonotype has more than one count but fewer than ten. The CDR3 nucleotides are TGTGCCAGCAGTTTGGGGCGGGGCTCTGGAAACACCATATATTTT. As protein: CASSLGRGSGNTIYF. J is TRBJ1-3 and V is TRBV12-3 or TRBV12-4; D may be TRBD1 (5 bases). V was cut by 3 bases and J by 0 bases, with 9 bases left in between. The length of the CDR3 is 15 residues.

J is TRBJ2-5 and V is TRBV14; 8 bases fit TRBD1. From germline, CDR1 is SGHDN and CDR2 FVKESK. The length of the CDR3 is 13 residues. J gave up 11 bases and V 4 bases, and 9 bases lay outside the gene matches. CDR3 bases: TGTGCCAGCAGCCCGGACAGGGCGGGTCGTCAGTACTTC. Its protein is CASSPDRAGRQYF.

This clonotype was detected ten times or more. CDR3 loop: CASSMPGRLRNEQFF. CDR3 nucleotide sequence: TGTGCCAGCAGCATGCCGGGACGCCTTAGGAATGAGCAGTTCTTC. This chain joins TRBV5-6 and TRBJ2-1; D may match TRBD1 or TRBD2 (5 bases each). Trimming took off 4 bases at V and 7 bases at J, with 18 bases between the two ends. This CDR3 has 15 amino acids. Looked up from germline, CDR1 is SGHDT and CDR2 is YYEEEE.